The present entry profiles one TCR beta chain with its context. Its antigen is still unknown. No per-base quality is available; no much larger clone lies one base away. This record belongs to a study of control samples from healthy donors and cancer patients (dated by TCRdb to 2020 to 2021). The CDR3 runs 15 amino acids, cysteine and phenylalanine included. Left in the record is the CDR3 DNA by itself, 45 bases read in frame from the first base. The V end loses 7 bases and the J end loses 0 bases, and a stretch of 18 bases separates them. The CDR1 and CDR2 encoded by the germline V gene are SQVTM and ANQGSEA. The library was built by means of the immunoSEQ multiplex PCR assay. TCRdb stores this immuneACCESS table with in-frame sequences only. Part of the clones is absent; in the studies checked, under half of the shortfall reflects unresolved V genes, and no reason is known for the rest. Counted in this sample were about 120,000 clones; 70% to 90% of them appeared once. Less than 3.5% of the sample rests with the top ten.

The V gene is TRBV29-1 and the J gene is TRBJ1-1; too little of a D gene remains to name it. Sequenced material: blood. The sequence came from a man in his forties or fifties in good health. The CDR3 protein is CSAGTWGEVNTEAFF. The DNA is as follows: TGCAGCGCAGGCACGTGGGGAGAAGTGAACACTGAAGCTTTCTTT.